Presented here are 26 T cell receptor beta chains from one specimen sequenced in a study of T cells in localized non-small cell lung cancer. Data came from immunoSEQ multiplex PCR; TCRdb stores just in-frame clones and leaves some out. The table includes around 12,000 clones, roughly 30% detected once. The specimen was lung tumor tissue, collected before any cancer treatment. The receptors come from a female donor of 60 years or more with stage I lung adenocarcinoma.

CDR3: CASSLGANYGYTF. In nucleotides, the CDR3 is TGTGCCAGCAGTTTGGGAGCTAACTATGGCTACACCTTC. The chain has TRBV6-8 and TRBJ1-2; D remains unclear. The germline V gene encodes CDR1 MNHGY and CDR2 SAAAGT. This CDR3 has 13 amino acids. The V and J ends lost 4 bases and 0 bases respectively, with 6 bases between them.

CDR3 protein: CATYRWSSGNTIYF. CDR3 bases: TGTGCCACCTATCGATGGTCCTCTGGAAACACCATATATTTT. J is TRBJ1-3 and V is TRBV6-8, with D unresolved. The CDR3 length is 14 residues. V dropped 10 bases and J dropped 0 bases, with 13 bases sitting between them. Germline CDR1 reads MNHGY; CDR2 reads SAAAGT.

The rearrangement links TRBV19 to TRBJ1-6; 7 bases line up with TRBD1. CDR3 length: 14 amino acids. Trimming removed 8 bases from V and 4 bases from J; junction bases left unmatched: 5. CDR1 is LNHDA and CDR2 is SQIVND in the germline V gene (reference sequence). The CDR3 here is CASSYRGYNSPLHF. Written as DNA, the CDR3 is TGTGCCAGTTCTTACAGGGGATATAATTCACCCCTCCACTTT. Together with reference TRBV19 and TRBJ1-6, the CDR3 gives the full variable domain: DGGITQSPKYLFRKEGQNVTLSCEQNLNHDAMYWYRQDPGQGLRLIYYSQIVNDFQKGDIAEGYSVSREKKESFPLTVTSAQKNPTAFYLCASSYRGYNSPLHFGNGTRLTVT.

This rearrangement joins TRBV19 to TRBJ1-1; 8 bases match TRBD1. V was pared by 6 bases and J by 0 bases, with 3 bases of the junction left unmatched. This CDR3 has 14 residues. CDR1 and CDR2 (germline): LNHDA, SQIVND (reference sequence). CDR3 sequence: CASRVTGVNTEAFF. The CDR3 nucleotides read TGTGCCAGTAGGGTGACAGGGGTGAACACTGAAGCTTTCTTT.

Only a few counts were recorded for this clone. The chain employs TRBV4-1 and TRBJ1-2; tentatively, D is TRBD1 (5 bases). This CDR3 is 15 amino acids long. Between the trimmed V and J ends, which lost 5 bases and 4 bases, there was a span of 17 bases. The germline V gene encodes CDR1 MGHRA and CDR2 YSYEKL. CDR3 sequence reads: CASSLQTGTVYGYTF. Here the CDR3 DNA reads TGCGCCAGCAGCTTACAGACCGGGACCGTCTATGGCTACACCTTC.

This clone showed up just a few times. The chain employs TRBV18 and TRBJ2-2; D is ambiguous. The CDR3 sequence is 15 residues long. CDR1 is KGHSH, CDR2 LQKENI, per germline. V was trimmed by 2 bases and J by 1 base, leaving 8 bases between them. In nucleotides, the CDR3 is TGTGCCAGCTCACCAAGGGCCAAGAACACCGGGGAGCTGTTTTTT. Protein sequence: CASSPRAKNTGELFF.

This clone has ten or more counts. The V gene is TRBV11-3, the J gene TRBJ1-1; 7 bases match TRBD1. The CDR3 spans 16 residues. V shed 3 bases, J shed 5 bases, and the junction held 12 bases outside the gene matches. CDR1 is SGHNT, CDR2 YENEEA, per germline. CDR3 in DNA: TGTGCCAGCAGCTTTTACTTGCCAGGGGGTGTGACTGAAGCTTTCTTT. It encodes CASSFYLPGGVTEAFF.

Only a few counts were recorded for this clone. The rearrangement uses TRBV6-8 and TRBJ1-2, with TRBD1 as a possible D gene (5 bases). The ends were cut back, 0 bases at V and 4 bases at J, with 9 bases in the middle. The CDR3 spans 14 residues. Germline CDR1 MNHGY, CDR2 SAAAGT. CDR3 in DNA: TGTGCCAGCAGTTACTCCGGGACGGCCTATGGCTACACCTTC. Translation gives CASSYSGTAYGYTF.

This clone has more than one count but fewer than ten. The chain carries TRBV23-1 and TRBJ2-1; D is unresolved. TRBV23-1 is an ORF; its function is uncertain. CDR3 size: 15 residues. Trimming took off 6 bases at V and 5 bases at J, with 17 bases between the two ends. The CDR3 sequence: CASSLALLPHNEQFF. CDR3 DNA sequence: TGCGCCAGCAGCCTCGCACTCCTCCCCCACAATGAGCAGTTCTTC.

The chain combines TRBV18 with TRBJ1-1; D ambiguous. There are 16 residues in the CDR3. CDR1 is KGHSH and CDR2 is LQKENI in the germline V gene. Trimming removed 3 bases at V and 2 bases at J, with 16 bases between. The CDR3 region has the DNA TGTGCCAGCTCACCCCCCTCACGAGGAAGAAACACTGAAGCTTTCTTT. Protein product: CASSPPSRGRNTEAFF.

The rearrangement uses TRBV29-1 and TRBJ2-2; tentatively, D is TRBD1 (5 bases). The CDR3 loop spans 14 amino acids. CDR1 and CDR2 from the germline V gene are SQVTM and ANQGSEA. Between the trimmed V and J ends, which lost 5 bases and 0 bases, there was a span of 10 bases. CDR3 sequence reads: CSVLGRTNTGELFF. DNA of the CDR3: TGCAGCGTTCTGGGGCGAACGAACACCGGGGAGCTGTTTTTT.

The V and J genes are TRBV19 and TRBJ1-5, with 9 nucleotides matching TRBD1. This CDR3 region has 15 residues. V gave up 4 bases and J gave up 6 bases; unmatched junction bases: 7. Germline CDR1 and CDR2: LNHDA and SQIVND (reference sequence). CDR3 loop: CASSTGQGGGQPQHF. CDR3 nucleotide sequence: TGTGCCAGTAGTACGGGACAGGGCGGGGGTCAGCCCCAGCATTTT.

CDR3 in amino acids: CSVEGKRGLNTEAFF. CDR3 bases: TGCAGCGTTGAAGGAAAGAGGGGACTAAACACTGAAGCTTTCTTT. This sequence joins TRBV29-1 and TRBJ1-1; tentative D call: TRBD1 (5 bases). The V gene lost 1 base and the J gene lost 2 bases, with 14 bases spanning the gap. Germline V gene sequence: CDR1 SQVTM, CDR2 ANQGSEA. The CDR3 length is 15 residues.

This chain connects TRBV15 to TRBJ2-1; 9 positions agree with TRBD2. The trim removed 4 bases at V and 6 bases at J, leaving 19 bases unmatched. The CDR3 extends over 19 amino acids. Germline-derived CDR1 and CDR2 are LNHNV and YYDKDF (reference sequence). The DNA for the CDR3 is TGTGCCACCAGCACAACCATTAGCGGGAGATGGAGAATTGTCAATGAGCAGTTCTTC. It specifies CATSTTISGRWRIVNEQFF.

This chain connects TRBV19 to TRBJ1-3; 11 positions match TRBD1. There are 18 residues in the CDR3. The V gene end was trimmed by 5 bases and the J gene end by 0 bases; junction bases not matched to a gene: 9. Germline CDR1 and CDR2: LNHDA and SQIVND (reference sequence). The chain's CDR3 is CASSFRTGGSGSGNTIYF. CDR3 in DNA: TGTGCCAGTAGTTTCCGGACAGGGGGCTCGGGCTCTGGAAACACCATATATTTT.

This rearrangement joins TRBV28 to TRBJ2-7; 9 bases fit TRBD1. Germline values: CDR1 MDHEN, CDR2 SYDVKM. After removal of 6 bases from V and 4 bases from J, the junction contained 7 bases not matched to a gene. The CDR3 is 14 amino acids. The CDR3 DNA reads as TGTGCCAGCAGAGAACAGGGGGCATGGTACGAGCAGTACTTC. Protein product: CASREQGAWYEQYF. Full variable domain (rest looked up from reference TRBV28 and TRBJ2-7): DVKVTQSSRYLVKRTGEKVFLECVQDMDHENMFWYRQDPGLGLRLIYFSYDVKMKEKGDIPEGYSVSREKKERFSLILESASTNQTSMYLCASREQGAWYEQYFGPGTRLTVT.

The CDR3 is CASRGDLSPAGANVLTF. The CDR3 DNA sequence: TGCGCCAGCAGGGGGGACTTATCTCCTGCTGGGGCCAACGTCCTGACTTTC. The chain employs TRBV5-1 and TRBJ2-6; D might be TRBD2 (6 bases). The CDR3 loop spans 17 amino acids. Germline values: CDR1 SGHRS, CDR2 YFSETQ. Between the trimmed V and J ends, which lost 5 bases and 2 bases, there was a span of 17 bases.

This clone appeared a few times. The chain carries TRBV10-3 and TRBJ1-2; D remains unclear. Trimming cost V 2 bases and J 3 bases, with 7 bases left between them. This CDR3 contains 13 residues. The V gene's germline CDR1 is ENHRY and CDR2 SYGVKD. The CDR3 is CAISERTDYGYTF. The CDR3 DNA sequence: TGTGCCATCAGTGAGAGGACGGACTATGGCTACACCTTC.

This clone was picked up a small number of times. The CDR3 DNA reads as TGTGCCACCAGCAGAGAAGAGTCTGGAAACACCATATATTTT. Its translation: CATSREESGNTIYF. The chain has TRBV15 and TRBJ1-3; D is uncertain. Germline V gene sequence: CDR1 LNHNV, CDR2 YYDKDF (reference sequence). The CDR3 covers 14 residues. The V and J ends lost 0 bases and 1 base respectively, with 4 bases between them.

The genes are TRBV29-1 and TRBJ1-2; 11 bases align to TRBD1. This CDR3 region has 15 residues. After removal of 4 bases from V and 4 bases from J, the junction contained 8 bases not matched to a gene. The germline V gene has CDR1 SQVTM and CDR2 ANQGSEA. The CDR3: CSVGTGGAGPYGYTF. CDR3 in DNA: TGCAGCGTTGGGACAGGGGGCGCAGGTCCCTATGGCTACACCTTC.

Comment on this clone: At one end, the junction sequence differs from germline, possibly due to a read error. This rearrangement joins TRBV6-8 to TRBJ1-1, with unresolved D. The germline V gene has CDR1 MNHGY and CDR2 SAAAGT. CDR3 length equals 13 residues. DNA of the CDR3: TGTGCCAGCAGTGACTCTAAGGAGTTTGAAGCTTTCTTT. It codes for CASSDSKEFEAFF.

The CDR3 protein is CASSRTASGANVLTF. In nucleotides, the CDR3 is TGTGCCAGTAGCCGCACAGCATCTGGGGCCAACGTCCTGACTTTC. The V call is TRBV19, the J call TRBJ2-6, with D uncertain. Germline CDR1 is LNHDA and CDR2 is SQIVND (reference sequence). The CDR3 has 15 amino acids. Trimming left V 6 bases short and J 1 base short, with 10 bases between.

This chain joins TRBV6-8 and TRBJ2-7; 15 bases are shared with TRBD2. Trimming took 4 bases from V and 4 from J; bases not matched to a gene: 11. This CDR3 comprises 18 residues. CDR1 and CDR2 from the germline V gene are MNHGY and SAAAGT. This CDR3 reads CASSSGLAGGPHPYEQYF. The CDR3 DNA is TGTGCCAGCAGTTCCGGACTAGCGGGAGGGCCTCACCCTTACGAGCAGTACTTC.

The chain has TRBV11-3 and TRBJ2-1, with D perhaps given as TRBD1 or TRBD2 (5 bases each). The CDR3 extends over 14 amino acids. Trimming pared 5 bases from V and 7 bases from J, leaving 15 bases between. Germline V CDR1 and CDR2: SGHNT, YENEEA. CDR3 loop: CASSQGARGNEQFF. CDR3 bases: TGTGCCAGCAGCCAAGGCGCGAGGGGTAATGAGCAGTTCTTC.

This clone was detected ten times or more. CDR3 in DNA: TGTGCCAGCAGCTTAGGCCTGGGACAGGGGACCTTGAGGGGCACTGAAGCTTTCTTT. This encodes CASSLGLGQGTLRGTEAFF. The chain recombines TRBV11-3 with TRBJ1-1; TRBD1 agrees at 10 bases. Trimming removed 1 base from V and 4 bases from J; junction bases left unmatched: 15. The CDR3 extends over 19 amino acids. The germline gives CDR1 SGHNT, CDR2 YENEEA. Together with reference TRBV11-3 and TRBJ1-1, the CDR3 gives the full variable domain: EAGVVQSPRYKIIEKKQPVAFWCNPISGHNTLYWYLQNLGQGPELLIRYENEEAVDDSQLPKDRFSAERLKGVDSTLKIQPAELGDSAVYLCASSLGLGQGTLRGTEAFFGQGTRLTVV.

The J gene is TRBJ2-7, the V gene TRBV19; 14 bases match TRBD2. The CDR3 length is 15 residues. Germline values: CDR1 LNHDA, CDR2 SQIVND (reference sequence). The trim removed 1 base at V and 7 bases at J, leaving 3 bases unmatched. CDR3: CASSIVGTSGSEQYF. The CDR3, as DNA: TGTGCCAGTAGTATAGTAGGGACTAGCGGGAGTGAGCAGTACTTC.